These T cell receptor beta chains were read from a single sample in a study of identical twins. Using its own MiXCR run on the 5' RACE reads, TCRdb lists one record per CDR3 protein. In the table there are around 1.7 million distinct CDR3 sequences, under 35% of which are singletons. Sequencing was carried out using cord blood. Every receptor here comes from a newborn girl in good health. CDR3s include the opening cysteine and the closing phenylalanine or tryptophan. The order of the fields is clone size, D gene, J gene, V gene, CDR3 DNA, CDR3 protein. The D gene is left open where the match is weak. Not all rows give a size; the values are once, few, many and, for expanded clones, a class.

clone size: few; D gene: -; J gene: TRBJ1-5; V gene: TRBV18; CDR3 DNA: TGTGCCAGCTCACCCACGGTGAGGGGCCAGCCCCAGCATTTT; CDR3 protein: CASSPTVRGQPQHF
clone size: -; D gene: TRBD2; J gene: TRBJ2-1; V gene: TRBV18; CDR3 DNA: TGTGCCAGCTCGCCCCCGACTAGCAGGCGTGATGAGCAGTTCTTC; CDR3 protein: CASSPPTSRRDEQFF
clone size: -; D gene: -; J gene: TRBJ2-3; V gene: TRBV10-1; CDR3 DNA: TGCGCCAGCAGTGAGTCCGTTGGTGTCGTCGCGCAGTATTTT; CDR3 protein: CASSESVGVVAQYF
clone size: -; D gene: -; J gene: TRBJ2-3; V gene: TRBV7-2; CDR3 DNA: TGTACCAGCAGCTTAGCTCGGCCCACAGATACGCAGTATTTT; CDR3 protein: CTSSLARPTDTQYF
clone size: once; D gene: -; J gene: TRBJ2-3; V gene: TRBV6-2/TRBV6-3; CDR3 DNA: TGTGCCAGCAGTTACTGGGACCCCACAGATACGCAGTATTTT; CDR3 protein: CASSYWDPTDTQYF
clone size: -; D gene: TRBD2; J gene: TRBJ2-7; V gene: TRBV6-5; CDR3 DNA: TGTGCCAGCAGTCGGACTAGCGGGAGTCCCACCTACGAGCAGTACTTC; CDR3 protein: CASSRTSGSPTYEQYF
clone size: -; D gene: -; J gene: TRBJ1-6; V gene: TRBV6-5; CDR3 DNA: TGTGCCAGCAGTTACTCGGGGGCGCGAGGGTCACCCCTCCACTTT; CDR3 protein: CASSYSGARGSPLHF
clone size: few; D gene: -; J gene: TRBJ2-5; V gene: TRBV2; CDR3 DNA: TGTGCCAGCAGTGAAGCGCTTGGGGTCACGCAGACCCAGTACTTC; CDR3 protein: CASSEALGVTQTQYF
clone size: once; D gene: TRBD2; J gene: TRBJ2-5; V gene: TRBV20-1; CDR3 DNA: TGCAGTGCCCAGACTAGCGGGGTTAACAATGAGCAGTACTTC; CDR3 protein: CSAQTSGVNNEQYF
clone size: -; D gene: -; J gene: TRBJ2-7; V gene: TRBV11-2; CDR3 DNA: TGTGCCAGCAGCTCGATAAGGGGTAACTACGAGCAGTACTTC; CDR3 protein: CASSSIRGNYEQYF